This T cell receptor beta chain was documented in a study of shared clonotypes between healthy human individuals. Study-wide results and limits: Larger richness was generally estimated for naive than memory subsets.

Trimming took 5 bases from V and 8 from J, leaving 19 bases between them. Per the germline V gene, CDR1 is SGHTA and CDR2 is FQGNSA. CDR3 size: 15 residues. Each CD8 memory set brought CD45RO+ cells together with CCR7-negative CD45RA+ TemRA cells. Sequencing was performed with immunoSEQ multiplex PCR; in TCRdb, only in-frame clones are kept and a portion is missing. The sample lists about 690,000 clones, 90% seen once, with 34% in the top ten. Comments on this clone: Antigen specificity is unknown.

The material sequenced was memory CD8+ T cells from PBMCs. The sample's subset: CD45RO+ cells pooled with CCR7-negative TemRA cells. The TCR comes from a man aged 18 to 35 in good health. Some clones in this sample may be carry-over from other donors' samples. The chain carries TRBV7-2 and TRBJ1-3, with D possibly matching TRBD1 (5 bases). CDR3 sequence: CASSNSPGGLDTIYF. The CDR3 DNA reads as TGTGCCAGCAGCAATAGTCCCGGGGGATTAGACACCATATATTTT.